This TCR beta chain was captured by sequencing in a study of Ad26.COV2.S vaccination and SARS-CoV-2 variants (dated by TCRdb to about 2021). Broadly, across the study: Vaccine-arm donors came from COV1001, a multicentre, randomized, double-blind, placebo-controlled phase I-IIa trial of Ad26.COV2.S in healthy adults. TCRbeta repertoire sequencing served as the tool for gauging how specific and how broad the SARS-CoV-2-reactive T cell receptors were following Ad26.COV2.S vaccination. Trial participants were randomized into five groups of five, in which low-dose or high-dose Ad26.COV2.S was given once or twice, or placebo was given on both occasions. The TCR-sequenced set comprised approximately 32 samples: approximately 19 Ad26.COV2.S vaccine recipients, 5 placebo recipients and 8 SARS-CoV-2 convalescent individuals. Investigators did not know the trial group allocation while performing experiments and assessing outcomes. Ad26.COV2.S was administered intramuscularly at 5 x 10^10 or 1 x 10^11 viral particles, either as a single shot or as two shots given 56 days apart. Results the study describes overall, beyond this receptor: According to the authors, total T cell responses may have been underestimated by the TCR breadth and depth analyses. Compared with placebo recipients, Ad26.COV2.S recipients showed higher spike-specific TCR breadth (P = 0.0014). After vaccination, substantial breadth of spike-specific CD8+ and CD4+ T cell responses was reported. Comparable non-spike TCR breadth was observed between vaccine and placebo recipients, consistent with only spike being contained in the vaccine. The study lacked the statistical power to compare responses across vaccine doses or regimens.

The sample's treatment or condition label, decoded: around 19 received Ad26.COV2.S at low or high dose, single or two shots; about 5 received placebo; per-sample allocation not given. For vaccine and placebo recipients, repertoires were sequenced using samples collected on day 63 after the first injection. Between 29 July and 7 August 2020, Cohort 1b enrolled about 27 adults aged 18-55 years at one site in Boston, USA. As a vaccine, Ad26.COV2.S was a replication-incompetent adenovirus type 26 vector that expressed a prefusion-stabilized SARS-CoV-2 spike protein derived from the original Wuhan strain. About this clone itself: Its antigen target is currently unknown. Nothing much larger sits one base from this clone, and base qualities are not available.

The immunoSEQ Assay was the method used to sequence TCRbeta CDR3 regions. After extraction, genomic DNA underwent amplification by bias-controlled multiplex PCR, followed by high-throughput sequencing. In the authors' own workflow: To quantify the absolute abundance of every unique TCRbeta CDR3 region, sequences were collapsed and filtered. Usable DNA was measured by amplifying reference genes present in all nucleated cells, and TCRbeta template counts were normalized to that usable DNA to estimate T cell fraction. Repertoire TCRs were annotated as SARS-CoV-2-specific when V gene, CDR3 amino acid sequence and J gene were exactly matched to a known reactive TCR set. MIRA supplied the reference SARS-CoV-2 TCR set, which was filtered for enrichment in COVID-19-positive ImmuneCODE repertoires so that public or cross-reactive TCRs were removed. Based on the MIRA antigens, annotated TCRs were further analysed at the level of specific ORF or position within ORF. Breadth was defined as annotated unique rearrangements over total unique productive rearrangements; depth was the summed frequency of those rearrangements. TCR breadth was compared between groups using two-sided Wilcoxon rank-sum tests. Entries here come from immuneACCESS through TCRdb and include only in-frame sequences with V and J called. Some clones fail to appear in such tables; in the studies checked, an unresolved V gene covers under half of the shortfall, and the cause of the remainder is unknown. V and J calls and clone size follow that table, whereas D and trimming were derived from the DNA. Counted in this sample were fewer than 300,000 clones; more than 70% of them appeared once. The ten largest clones represent less than 3.5% of the sample.

Sequenced material: peripheral blood, taken in a trial of Ad26.COV2.S vaccine versus placebo. This TCR came from a person aged 18-65 years who received the Ad26.COV2.S COVID-19 vaccine or a placebo.

The sequenced DNA: TGCGCCAGCAGTGAGGACAGGGGTAGCTATGGCTACACCTTC. Its product reads: CASSEDRGSYGYTF. The chain uses TRBV10-2 and TRBJ1-2; TRBD1 lines up with 8 middle nucleotides. The germline V gene specifies WSHSY as CDR1 and SAAADI as CDR2. From the cysteine up to the phenylalanine, the CDR3 has a length of 14 residues. Here the CDR3 DNA is all that survives: 42 bases in frame from base 1. Here V drops 2 bases and J drops 4 bases, and the junction holds 3 bases not matched to any gene.